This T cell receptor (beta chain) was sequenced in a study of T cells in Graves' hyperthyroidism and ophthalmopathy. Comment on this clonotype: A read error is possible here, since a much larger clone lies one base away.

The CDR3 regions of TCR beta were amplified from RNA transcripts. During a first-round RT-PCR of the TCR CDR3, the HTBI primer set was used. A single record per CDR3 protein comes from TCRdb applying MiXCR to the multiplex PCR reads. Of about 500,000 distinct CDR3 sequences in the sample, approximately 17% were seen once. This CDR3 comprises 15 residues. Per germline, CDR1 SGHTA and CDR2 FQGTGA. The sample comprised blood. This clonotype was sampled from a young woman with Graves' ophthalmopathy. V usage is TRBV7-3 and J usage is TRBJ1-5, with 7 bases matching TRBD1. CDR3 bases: TGTACCAGCAGATCCGACAGGGCTCGCGGTCGGCCCCAGCATTTT. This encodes CTSRSDRARGRPQHF.